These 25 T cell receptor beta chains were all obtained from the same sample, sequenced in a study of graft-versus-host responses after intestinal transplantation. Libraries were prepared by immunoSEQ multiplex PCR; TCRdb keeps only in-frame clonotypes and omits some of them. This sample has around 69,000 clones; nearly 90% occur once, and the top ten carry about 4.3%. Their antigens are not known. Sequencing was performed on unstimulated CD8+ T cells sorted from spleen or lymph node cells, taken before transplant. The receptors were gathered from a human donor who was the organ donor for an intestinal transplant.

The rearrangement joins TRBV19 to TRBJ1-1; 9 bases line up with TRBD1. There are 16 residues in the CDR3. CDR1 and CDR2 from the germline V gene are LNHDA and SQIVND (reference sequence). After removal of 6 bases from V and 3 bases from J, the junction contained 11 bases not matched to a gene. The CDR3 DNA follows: TGTGCCAGTAGCAGACGGACAGGGGTCTGGGACACTGAAGCTTTCTTT. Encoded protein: CASSRRTGVWDTEAFF.

CDR3 DNA sequence: TGTGCCAGCATCGGGACTTACTACGAGCAGTACGTC. This codes for CASIGTYYEQYV. This chain connects TRBV6-1 to TRBJ2-7, with D maybe TRBD2 (6 bases). V was trimmed by 7 bases and J by 3 bases, leaving 10 bases between them. CDR3 length equals 12 residues. The V gene's germline CDR1 is MNHNS and CDR2 SASEGT.

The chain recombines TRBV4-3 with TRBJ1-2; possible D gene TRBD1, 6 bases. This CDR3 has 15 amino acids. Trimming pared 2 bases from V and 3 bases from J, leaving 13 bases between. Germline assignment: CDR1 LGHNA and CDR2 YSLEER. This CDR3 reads CASSQHREAYYGYTF. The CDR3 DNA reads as TGCGCCAGCAGCCAACACAGGGAAGCCTACTATGGCTACACCTTC.

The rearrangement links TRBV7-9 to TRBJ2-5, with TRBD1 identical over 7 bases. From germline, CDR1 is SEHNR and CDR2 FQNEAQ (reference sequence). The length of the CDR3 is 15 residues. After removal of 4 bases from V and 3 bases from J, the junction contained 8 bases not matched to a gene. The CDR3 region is CASSSTGTEKETQYF. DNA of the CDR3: TGTGCCAGCAGCTCCACCGGGACAGAAAAAGAGACCCAGTACTTC.

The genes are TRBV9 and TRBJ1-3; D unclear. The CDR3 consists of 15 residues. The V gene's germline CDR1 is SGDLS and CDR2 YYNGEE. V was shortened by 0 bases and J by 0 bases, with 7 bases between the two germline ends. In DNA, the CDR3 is TGTGCCAGCAGCGTAGATCCGAGCTCTGGAAACACCATATATTTT. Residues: CASSVDPSSGNTIYF.

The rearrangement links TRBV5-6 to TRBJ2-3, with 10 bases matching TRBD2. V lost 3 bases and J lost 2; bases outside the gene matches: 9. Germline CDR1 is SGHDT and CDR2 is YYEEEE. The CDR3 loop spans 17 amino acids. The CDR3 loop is CASSSIAGGQTTDTQYF. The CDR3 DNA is TGTGCCAGCAGCTCAATAGCGGGGGGCCAGACCACAGATACGCAGTATTTT.

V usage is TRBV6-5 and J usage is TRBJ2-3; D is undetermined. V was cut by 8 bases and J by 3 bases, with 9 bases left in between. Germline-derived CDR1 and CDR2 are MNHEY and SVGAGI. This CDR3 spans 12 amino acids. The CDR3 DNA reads TGTGCCAGCGGTGTCGGGACAGATACGCAGTATTTT. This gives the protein CASGVGTDTQYF.

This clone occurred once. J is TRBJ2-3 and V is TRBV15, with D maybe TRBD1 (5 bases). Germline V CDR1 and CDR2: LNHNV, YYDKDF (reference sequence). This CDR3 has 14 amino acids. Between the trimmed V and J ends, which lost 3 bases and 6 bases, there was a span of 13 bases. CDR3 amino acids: CATSRDRTRDTQYF. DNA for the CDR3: TGTGCCACCAGCAGGGATAGGACAAGGGATACGCAGTATTTT.

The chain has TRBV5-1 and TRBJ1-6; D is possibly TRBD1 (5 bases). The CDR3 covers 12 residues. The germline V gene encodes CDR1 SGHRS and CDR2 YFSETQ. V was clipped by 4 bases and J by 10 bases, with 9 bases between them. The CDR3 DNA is TGCGCCAGCAGCCCGGACACCTCACCCCTCCACTTT. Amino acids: CASSPDTSPLHF.

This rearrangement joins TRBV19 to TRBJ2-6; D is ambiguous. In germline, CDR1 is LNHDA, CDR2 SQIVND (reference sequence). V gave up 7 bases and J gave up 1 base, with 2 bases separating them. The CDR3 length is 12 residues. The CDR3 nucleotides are TGTGCCAGTACGTCTGGGGCCAACGTCCTGACTTTC. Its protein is CASTSGANVLTF.

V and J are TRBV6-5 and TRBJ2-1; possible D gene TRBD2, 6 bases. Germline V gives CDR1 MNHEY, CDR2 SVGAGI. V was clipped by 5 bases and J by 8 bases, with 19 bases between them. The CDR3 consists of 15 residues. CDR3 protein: CASSRSGGVVHEQFF. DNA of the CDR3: TGTGCCAGCAGTCGTTCGGGCGGGGTGGTCCATGAGCAGTTCTTC.

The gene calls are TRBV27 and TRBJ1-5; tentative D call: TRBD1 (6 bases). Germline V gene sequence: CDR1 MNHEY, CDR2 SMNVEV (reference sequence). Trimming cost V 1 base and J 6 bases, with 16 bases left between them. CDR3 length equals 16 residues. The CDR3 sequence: CASSLFPVNRAQPQHF. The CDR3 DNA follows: TGTGCCAGCAGTTTATTTCCGGTGAACAGGGCTCAGCCCCAGCATTTT.

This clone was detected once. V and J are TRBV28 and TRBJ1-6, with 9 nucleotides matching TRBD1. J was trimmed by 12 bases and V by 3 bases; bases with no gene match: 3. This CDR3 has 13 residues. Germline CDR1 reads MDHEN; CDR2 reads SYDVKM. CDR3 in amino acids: CASSFGGQGPLHF. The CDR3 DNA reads TGTGCCAGCAGTTTTGGGGGACAGGGACCCCTCCACTTT.

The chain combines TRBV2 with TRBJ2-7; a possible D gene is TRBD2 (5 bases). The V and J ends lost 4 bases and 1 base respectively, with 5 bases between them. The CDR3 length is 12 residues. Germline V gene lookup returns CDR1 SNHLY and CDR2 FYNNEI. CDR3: CASSGTSYEQYV. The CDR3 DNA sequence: TGTGCCAGCAGTGGGACTTCCTACGAGCAGTACGTC.

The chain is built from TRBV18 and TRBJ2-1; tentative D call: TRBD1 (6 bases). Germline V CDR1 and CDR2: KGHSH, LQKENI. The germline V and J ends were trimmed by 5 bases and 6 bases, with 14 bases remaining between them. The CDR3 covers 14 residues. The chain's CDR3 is CASSADSGGNEQFF. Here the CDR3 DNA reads TGTGCCAGCTCAGCGGACAGTGGAGGCAATGAGCAGTTCTTC.

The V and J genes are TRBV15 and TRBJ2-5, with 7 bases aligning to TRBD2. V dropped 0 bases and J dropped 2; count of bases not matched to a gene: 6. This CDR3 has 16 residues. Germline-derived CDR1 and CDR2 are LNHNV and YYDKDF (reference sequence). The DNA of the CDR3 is TGTGCCACCAGCAGAGAGATCGGGACTATTCAAGAGACCCAGTACTTC. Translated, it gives CATSREIGTIQETQYF.

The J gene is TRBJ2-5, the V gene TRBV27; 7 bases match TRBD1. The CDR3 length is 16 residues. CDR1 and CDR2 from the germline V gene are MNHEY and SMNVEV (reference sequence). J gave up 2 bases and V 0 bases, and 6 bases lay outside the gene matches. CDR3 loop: CASSLSGGLLQETQYF. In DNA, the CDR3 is TGTGCCAGCAGTTTATCAGGGGGCCTCCTTCAAGAGACCCAGTACTTC.

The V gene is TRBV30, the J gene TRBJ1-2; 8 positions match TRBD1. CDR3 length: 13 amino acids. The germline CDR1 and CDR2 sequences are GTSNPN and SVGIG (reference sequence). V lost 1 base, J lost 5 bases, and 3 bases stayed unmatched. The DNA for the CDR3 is TGTGCCTGGAGTGGGACAGGGTATTATGGCTACACCTTC. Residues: CAWSGTGYYGYTF.

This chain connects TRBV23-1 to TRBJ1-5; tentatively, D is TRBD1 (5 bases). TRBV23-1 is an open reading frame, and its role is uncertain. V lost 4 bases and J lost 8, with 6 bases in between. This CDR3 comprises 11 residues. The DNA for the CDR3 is TGCGCCAGCAGTCTCAGGGAGCCCCAGCATTTT. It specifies CASSLREPQHF.

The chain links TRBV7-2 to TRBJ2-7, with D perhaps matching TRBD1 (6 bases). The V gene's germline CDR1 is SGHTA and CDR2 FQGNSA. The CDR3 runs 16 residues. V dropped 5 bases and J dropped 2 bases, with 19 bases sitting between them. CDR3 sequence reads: CASSGWTATFTYEQYV. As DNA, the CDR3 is TGTGCCAGCAGCGGATGGACAGCAACTTTTACCTACGAGCAGTACGTC.

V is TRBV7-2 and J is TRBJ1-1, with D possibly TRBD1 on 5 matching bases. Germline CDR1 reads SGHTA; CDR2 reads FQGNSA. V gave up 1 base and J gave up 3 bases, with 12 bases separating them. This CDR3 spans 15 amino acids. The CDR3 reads CASSLERDGYTEAFF. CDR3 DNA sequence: TGTGCCAGCAGCTTAGAGCGGGACGGTTACACTGAAGCTTTCTTT.

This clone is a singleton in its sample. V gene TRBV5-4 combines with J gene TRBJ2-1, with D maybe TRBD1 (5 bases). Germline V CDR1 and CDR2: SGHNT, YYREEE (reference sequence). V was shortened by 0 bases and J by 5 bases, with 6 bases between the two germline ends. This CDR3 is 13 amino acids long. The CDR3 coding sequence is TGTGCCAGCAGCTTGGGGGGCCACAATGAGCAGTTCTTC. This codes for CASSLGGHNEQFF.

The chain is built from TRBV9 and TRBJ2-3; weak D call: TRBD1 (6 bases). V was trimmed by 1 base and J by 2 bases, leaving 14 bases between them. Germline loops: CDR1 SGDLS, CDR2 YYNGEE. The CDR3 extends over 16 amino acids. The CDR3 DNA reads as TGTGCCAGCAGCGTATCCCTCGGACAGATCACAGATACGCAGTATTTT. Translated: CASSVSLGQITDTQYF.

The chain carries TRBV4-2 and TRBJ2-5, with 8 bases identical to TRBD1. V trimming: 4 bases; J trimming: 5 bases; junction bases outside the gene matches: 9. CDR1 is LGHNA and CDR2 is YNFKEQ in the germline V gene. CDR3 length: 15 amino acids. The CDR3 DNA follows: TGTGCCAGCAGCCCCCAGGACAGGGTCGGCGAGACCCAGTACTTC. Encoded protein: CASSPQDRVGETQYF.

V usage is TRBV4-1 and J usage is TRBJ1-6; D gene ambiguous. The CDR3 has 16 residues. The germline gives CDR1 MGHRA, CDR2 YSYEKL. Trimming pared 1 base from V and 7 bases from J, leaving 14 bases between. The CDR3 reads CASSQGVQAINSPLHF. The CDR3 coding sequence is TGCGCCAGCAGCCAAGGTGTGCAGGCCATAAATTCACCCCTCCACTTT.